This T cell receptor beta chain was recovered during a study of T cell responses to AZD1222 COVID-19 vaccine. Of note for this clone: Its cognate antigen is unknown.

Only in-frame clones appear in the TCRdb table, and some are missing; sequencing was by immunoSEQ multiplex PCR. This sample carries around 270,000 clones, 94% of them seen once, and the ten largest clones take about 0.5%. V lost 3 bases and J lost 4, with 6 bases in between. Germline V gene sequence: CDR1 DFQATT, CDR2 SNEGSKA (reference sequence). This CDR3 contains 11 residues. Whole-study results and caveats: Compared with day 0, the breadth and depth of the Spike-specific TCR repertoire rose significantly after two doses of AZD1222. Donors, mostly white British, included more females; clonal diversity was possibly underestimated. No repertoire was sampled before or during the peak T cell response, only after it.

Pooled together were second doses at about 4 or about 12 weeks. The receptor comes from an adult who received the AZD1222 COVID-19 vaccine. This rearrangement joins TRBV20-1 to TRBJ1-1, with D unclear. Sample: peripheral blood, taken 28 days after the second AZD1222 dose. CDR3 in DNA: TGCAGTGCTAGCACTAGCACTGAAGCTTTCTTT. Its translation: CSASTSTEAFF.